Described below is a single T cell receptor beta chain sequence and its context. These data originate in a study of T cell responses to AZD1222 COVID-19 vaccine. Using immunoSEQ multiplex PCR, the repertoire was profiled, and TCRdb retains in-frame clones only, with some absent. The data contain about 170,000 clones, 80% to 95% of them singletons. Germline V gives CDR1 SNHLY, CDR2 FYNNEI. V was clipped by 8 bases and J by 5 bases, with 15 bases between them. CDR3 length: 14 amino acids. The V and J genes are TRBV2 and TRBJ1-4; D is possibly TRBD1 (6 bases). The specimen comprised peripheral blood, sampled on day 0 of AZD1222 vaccination. The sequence derives from an adult in good health. CDR3 DNA sequence: TGTGCCAGCCGACAGGACAGATACAATGAAAAACTGTTTTTT. It specifies CASRQDRYNEKLFF.